This TCR beta chain was recorded in a study of blood T cell repertoires in COVID-19. On the study more broadly: Samples of COVID-19 (acute and convalescent) were obtained from the United States, Italy and Spain. PBMCs, B-cell-depleted T cells, or T cells were the source of the cDNA or gDNA that made up the material.

Germline loops: CDR1 SGHAT, CDR2 FQNNGV. Trimming removed 1 base from V and 5 bases from J; junction bases left unmatched: 9. This CDR3 has 16 amino acids. Under the authors' procedure: The authors estimated nucleated cell counts from reference gene primer amplification. Assay: immunoSEQ multiplex PCR; the TCRdb copy retains only in-frame clones and omits some. V, J and clone size are taken as reported in that table, and D and trimming were inferred from the DNA itself. The sample contains about 130,000 clones, 87% of which appear only once. This chain joins TRBV11-2 and TRBJ2-5; TRBD2 matches 8 bases. Material for sequencing was peripheral blood. The TCR sequence derives from a man between 50 and 59 years old with active COVID-19. The CDR3 loop reads CASSLGAAGGRETQYF. The CDR3 coding sequence is TGTGCCAGCAGCTTAGGAGCGGCGGGGGGACGGGAGACCCAGTACTTC.